The rows below give T cell receptor beta chains drawn from one sample of a study of OX40 agonist ivuxolimab in advanced cancers. Profiled with immunoSEQ multiplex PCR; TCRdb holds only in-frame clones, not every one. This table holds around 60,000 clones, less than 85% found once. Sample: CD4+ or CD8+ T cells sorted from blood, taken in a trial of the OX40 agonist ivuxolimab. The receptors were sampled from an adult with an advanced solid tumor such as melanoma, head and neck, liver or kidney cancer. Both conserved end residues are part of each CDR3. D genes are given only for firm matches. Clone size is not always given. Where it is, it says once, few, many or a class for expanded clones.

>NA|NA|TRBJ1-3|TRBV4-3
CASSQVNVLYSGNTIYF
TGCGCCAGCAGCCAAGTTAATGTGCTGTACTCTGGAAACACCATATATTTT
>NA|TRBD1|TRBJ2-7|TRBV6-5
CASSAQQGTTYEQYF
TGTGCCAGCAGTGCCCAACAGGGGACGACCTACGAGCAGTACTTC
>NA|NA|TRBJ2-3|TRBV7-8
CASSWGPRTKGTDTQYF
TGTGCCAGCAGCTGGGGACCCAGGACAAAAGGCACAGATACGCAGTATTTT
>NA|NA|TRBJ1-5|TRBV28
CASSFRFNSNQPQHF
TGTGCCAGCAGTTTTAGGTTTAATAGCAATCAGCCCCAGCATTTT
>NA|NA|TRBJ2-2|TRBV27
CASSFKGGGTGELFF
TGTGCCAGCAGTTTCAAAGGAGGGGGCACCGGGGAGCTGTTTTTT
>NA|TRBD1|TRBJ2-1|TRBV18
CASSPGQATYNEQFF
TGTGCCAGCTCCCCGGGACAGGCGACCTACAATGAGCAGTTCTTC
>NA|TRBD1|TRBJ1-1|TRBV18
CASSPPGDSRVRAFF
TGTGCCAGCTCACCACCGGGGGACAGTAGGGTAAGAGCTTTCTTT
>once|TRBD2|TRBJ2-1|TRBV4-2
CASSLGGLAVYNEQFF
TGTGCCAGCAGCCTGGGGGGACTAGCGGTATACAATGAGCAGTTCTTC
>NA|NA|TRBJ1-2|TRBV19
CASSIGGRTLNYGYTF
TGTGCCAGTAGTATAGGGGGCAGGACCCTAAACTATGGCTACACCTTC
>NA|NA|TRBJ2-5|TRBV5-8
CASSLTGHPQETQYF
TGTGCCAGCAGCTTGACGGGACACCCACAAGAGACCCAGTACTTC
>NA|NA|TRBJ1-1|TRBV6-5
CATVRGTEAFF
TGTGCCACCGTAAGAGGGACTGAAGCTTTCTTT
>NA|TRBD2|TRBJ2-7|TRBV4-1
CASSQDWTSGREQYF
TGCGCCAGCAGCCAAGATTGGACTAGCGGACGCGAGCAGTACTTC
>few|NA|TRBJ1-2|TRBV15
CATSRDRANYGYTF
TGTGCCACCAGCAGAGACAGGGCTAACTATGGCTACACCTTC
>few|TRBD1|TRBJ1-4|TRBV5-5
CASSSQPGTGAEKLFF
TGTGCCAGCAGTTCCCAACCCGGGACAGGGGCTGAAAAACTGTTTTTT
>NA|TRBD1|TRBJ2-2|TRBV5-1
CASRYGTGDTGELFF
TGCGCCAGCAGATACGGGACAGGGGACACCGGGGAGCTGTTTTTT
>NA|NA|TRBJ2-7|TRBV19
CASSIDLRWQNYEQYF
TGTGCCAGTAGTATAGATCTGCGGTGGCAGAACTACGAGCAGTACTTC
>few|NA|TRBJ2-7|TRBV30
CAWSGDSFYEQYF
TGTGCCTGGAGTGGAGACAGCTTCTACGAGCAGTACTTC
>NA|TRBD2|TRBJ2-3|TRBV7-2
CASSLRLSGGQDTQYF
TGTGCCAGCAGCTTAAGGCTTAGCGGGGGTCAAGATACGCAGTATTTT
>NA|TRBD2|TRBJ2-1|TRBV5-4
CASSLSSGRYEQFF
TGTGCCAGCAGCTTGTCTAGCGGGAGGTATGAGCAGTTCTTC
>once|NA|TRBJ2-3|TRBV10-3
CAISALDGTDTQYF
TGTGCCATCAGTGCACTCGACGGCACAGATACGCAGTATTTT